Below, 14 T cell receptor beta chains from the same sample are listed, as sequenced in a study of blood T cell repertoires in COVID-19. Libraries were prepared by immunoSEQ multiplex PCR; TCRdb keeps only in-frame clonotypes and omits some of them. The data show about 120,000 clones, approximately 80% seen once. The material sequenced was peripheral blood. The receptors originated from a human donor in a cohort sampled during active COVID-19.

In nucleotides, the CDR3 is TGTGCCAGCAGCTTAGATATAGGGGGCGCCGAACTGTTTTTT. This gives the protein CASSLDIGGAELFF. The chain employs TRBV11-2 and TRBJ1-4, with 7 bases matching TRBD1. V dropped 0 bases and J dropped 12; count of bases not matched to a gene: 7. This CDR3 is 14 amino acids long. Germline-derived CDR1 and CDR2 are SGHAT and FQNNGV.

The chain's CDR3 is CAWSVLDRENIDGYTF. The CDR3, as DNA: TGTGCCTGGAGTGTACTTGACAGGGAAAACATAGATGGCTACACCTTC. V gene TRBV30 combines with J gene TRBJ1-2; 7 bases agree with TRBD1. The V gene's germline CDR1 is GTSNPN and CDR2 SVGIG (reference sequence). The CDR3 has 16 residues. The J segment lost 6 bases and the V segment lost 0 bases, leaving 13 bases of the junction unmatched.

V gene TRBV29-1 combines with J gene TRBJ2-7; 7 nucleotides agree with TRBD2. Germline CDR1 and CDR2: SQVTM and ANQGSEA. The V and J ends lost 6 bases and 2 bases, in that order; junction bases with no gene match: 7. The CDR3 sequence is 13 residues long. The CDR3 spells CSVGGDGAYEQYF. The CDR3 DNA reads as TGCAGCGTGGGGGGGGACGGGGCCTACGAGCAGTACTTC.

The J gene is TRBJ2-1, the V gene TRBV11-3; 10 bases are shared with TRBD2. The CDR3 loop spans 14 amino acids. Germline loops: CDR1 SGHNT, CDR2 YENEEA. Trimming took 2 bases from V and 6 from J; bases not matched to a gene: 1. The CDR3 spells CASSLSGRANEQFF. The CDR3 region has the DNA TGTGCCAGCAGCTTAAGCGGGAGGGCCAATGAGCAGTTCTTC.

This clone has only one observation. This chain links TRBV5-8 with TRBJ2-6, with D maybe TRBD1 (6 bases). The CDR3 spans 18 residues. Germline loops: CDR1 SGHTS, CDR2 YDEGEE. V was trimmed by 1 base and J by 0 bases, leaving 14 bases between them. In nucleotides, the CDR3 is TGTGCCAGCAGCTTGTTGCGGCAGGGGCCCTCTGGGGCCAACGTCCTGACTTTC. Translating it yields CASSLLRQGPSGANVLTF.

The gene calls are TRBV28 and TRBJ1-5, with no clear D. Germline CDR1 and CDR2: MDHEN and SYDVKM. CDR3 length: 14 residues. Trimming pared 5 bases from V and 0 bases from J, leaving 8 bases between. The CDR3 is CASSRDYSNQPQHF. CDR3 DNA: TGTGCCAGCAGTCGCGACTATAGCAATCAGCCCCAGCATTTT.

This sequence joins TRBV19 and TRBJ1-5; D is undetermined. CDR1 and CDR2 from the germline V gene are LNHDA and SQIVND (reference sequence). The CDR3 totals 14 residues. The V end was cut by 7 bases, the J end by 4 bases, with 14 bases between. CDR3 bases: TGTGCCAGTACCAAGATGGAGCATAATCAGCCCCAGCATTTT. As protein: CASTKMEHNQPQHF. The complete variable domain, with remaining parts taken from reference TRBV19 and TRBJ1-5, reads DGGITQSPKYLFRKEGQNVTLSCEQNLNHDAMYWYRQDPGQGLRLIYYSQIVNDFQKGDIAEGYSVSREKKESFPLTVTSAQKNPTAFYLCASTKMEHNQPQHFGDGTRLSIL.

This chain connects TRBV6-2 or TRBV6-3 to TRBJ1-2; 9 bases agree with TRBD1. The V segment lost 5 bases and the J segment 4 bases; nucleotides outside the gene matches: 11. Germline CDR1 reads MNHEY; CDR2 reads SVGEGT. The CDR3 consists of 16 residues. CDR3 sequence reads: CASSTRTYRGPYGYTF. The CDR3 DNA is TGTGCCAGCAGTACCAGGACGTACAGGGGGCCCTATGGCTACACCTTC.

V is TRBV4-3 and J is TRBJ2-5; 9 bases fit TRBD2. The trim removed 0 bases at V and 3 bases at J, leaving 14 bases unmatched. The germline CDR1 and CDR2 sequences are LGHNA and YSLEER. This CDR3 has 19 residues. CDR3 loop: CASSQEMSAGGLVKETQYF. The CDR3 coding sequence is TGCGCCAGCAGCCAAGAAATGTCAGCGGGGGGCCTCGTAAAAGAGACCCAGTACTTC.

The chain links TRBV7-8 to TRBJ2-2, with D possibly matching TRBD2 (6 bases). The CDR3 covers 17 residues. Germline CDR1 SGHVS, CDR2 FQNEAQ. V lost 5 bases and J lost 6, with 22 bases in between. CDR3 sequence (DNA): TGTGCCAGCAGCACAGGAGTGATTAGCGGAATTGCCGGGGAGCTGTTTTTT. Its translation is CASSTGVISGIAGELFF. Filled out from reference TRBV7-8 and TRBJ2-2, the complete variable domain reads GAGVSQSPRYKVAKRGQDVALRCDPISGHVSLFWYQQALGQGPEFLTYFQNEAQLDKSGLPSDRFFAERPEGSVSTLKIQRTQQEDSAVYLCASSTGVISGIAGELFFGEGSRLTVL.

This chain connects TRBV7-7 to TRBJ1-5; D unclear. Germline CDR1 and CDR2: SSHAT and FNYEAQ (reference sequence). V was shortened by 1 base and J by 5 bases, with 18 bases between the two germline ends. This CDR3 region has 17 residues. For the CDR3, the DNA is TGTGCCAGCAGCTTAGACCATCGGGGATCGGTTTATCAGCCCCAGCATTTT. Protein product: CASSLDHRGSVYQPQHF.

The chain combines TRBV11-2 with TRBJ2-7; TRBD1 is a possible D gene (6 bases). The CDR3 is made up of 15 amino acids. Between the trimmed V and J ends, which lost 3 bases and 6 bases, there was a span of 18 bases. CDR1 is SGHAT and CDR2 is FQNNGV in the germline V gene. The CDR3 region has the DNA TGTGCCAGCAGCTTGATAGATACAGGGCACGGCGAGCAGTACTTC. This sequence encodes CASSLIDTGHGEQYF.

The CDR3 nucleotides are TGTGCCAGCTCATCCAGACAGGGATTCTCGGATGGCTACACCTTC. Translating it yields CASSSRQGFSDGYTF. The rearrangement uses TRBV18 and TRBJ1-2; 7 nucleotides line up with TRBD1. After removal of 5 bases from V and 6 bases from J, the junction contained 12 bases not matched to a gene. The germline V gene has CDR1 KGHSH and CDR2 LQKENI. The length of the CDR3 is 15 residues.

This clone appeared a single time. V and J are TRBV6-5 and TRBJ2-2, with 7 bases aligning to TRBD1. This CDR3 spans 14 amino acids. Germline assignment: CDR1 MNHEY and CDR2 SVGAGI. Trimming at V came to 7 bases and at J to 5 bases, leaving 7 bases not matched to a gene. DNA of the CDR3: TGTGCCAGCATCGACACAGGGGAAACCGGGGAGCTGTTTTTT. It translates to CASIDTGETGELFF.